Listed below are T cell receptor beta chains from one sample, sequenced in a study of identical twins. TCRdb independently ran MiXCR on the 5' RACE reads; one entry per CDR3 protein. In the table there are 420,000 or so distinct CDR3 sequences, approximately 18% of which are singletons. The material sequenced was naive T cells sorted from blood. Receptors originate from a middle-aged man in good health. Both conserved end residues are part of each CDR3. A D gene is named only where the DNA matches it firmly. Not all rows give a size; the values are once, few, many and, for expanded clones, a class.

TRBD2 | TRBJ2-5 | TRBV12-3/TRBV12-4 | many | CASSLGIFGLAVQYF | TGTGCCAGCAGTTTAGGGATATTCGGGCTAGCGGTCCAGTACTTC
- | TRBJ1-4 | TRBV28 | many | CASSPGMMDGEKLFF | TGTGCCAGCAGTCCGGGGATGATGGATGGGGAAAAACTGTTTTTT
TRBD1 | TRBJ2-2 | TRBV3-1 | many | CASSPRQGWTGELFF | TGTGCCAGCAGCCCCCGACAGGGGTGGACCGGGGAGCTGTTTTTT
- | TRBJ2-1 | TRBV21-1 | - | CASNPVGDLYNEQFF | TGTGCCAGCAACCCGGTGGGGGACTTATACAATGAGCAGTTCTTC
- | TRBJ2-5 | TRBV20-1 | few | CSARGRDYQETQYF | TGCAGTGCTAGAGGTCGGGACTACCAAGAGACCCAGTACTTC
- | TRBJ2-3 | TRBV20-1 | - | CSASRDGGTDTQYF | TGCAGTGCTAGTCGGGACGGGGGCACAGATACGCAGTATTTT
- | TRBJ2-3 | TRBV4-3 | - | CASSPWSISPTDTQYF | TGCGCCAGCAGCCCCTGGTCTATCAGCCCCACAGATACGCAGTATTTT
- | TRBJ2-1 | TRBV12-3/TRBV12-4 | - | CASSGGGGQLNEQFF | TGTGCCAGCAGTGGAGGTGGCGGTCAATTGAATGAGCAGTTCTTC
TRBD1 | TRBJ2-7 | TRBV28 | many | CASSSADRPPYEQYF | TGTGCCAGCAGTTCGGCGGACAGGCCTCCCTACGAGCAGTACTTC
- | TRBJ2-7 | TRBV27 | - | CASSLSRNRGYEQYF | TGTGCCAGCAGTTTATCCCGGAATAGAGGCTACGAGCAGTACTTC
TRBD2 | TRBJ2-2 | TRBV10-3 | - | CAISELLAGGSNTGELFF | TGTGCCATCAGTGAGTTACTAGCGGGAGGATCGAACACCGGGGAGCTGTTTTTT
TRBD1 | TRBJ2-2 | TRBV15 | many | CATSRDRTGLAGELFF | TGTGCCACCAGCAGAGATCGGACAGGGTTGGCCGGGGAGCTGTTTTTT
- | TRBJ2-7 | TRBV7-9 | few | CASSLIQGLEQYF | TGTGCCAGCAGCTTAATTCAGGGGCTCGAGCAGTACTTC
TRBD1 | TRBJ1-5 | TRBV19 | many | CASSDRDFSNQPQHF | TGTGCCAGTAGTGACAGGGATTTTAGCAATCAGCCCCAGCATTTT
TRBD1 | TRBJ2-1 | TRBV9 | few | CASSESGTAYNEQFF | TGTGCCAGCAGCGAGTCCGGGACAGCCTACAATGAGCAGTTCTTC
- | TRBJ2-2 | TRBV5-1 | - | CASSLWDPNTGELFF | TGCGCCAGCAGCCTCTGGGACCCGAACACCGGGGAGCTGTTTTTT
- | TRBJ1-1 | TRBV15 | - | CATSRALSEAFF | TGTGCCACCAGCAGAGCTTTGAGTGAAGCTTTCTTT
- | TRBJ2-1 | TRBV9 | many | CASSVGYLQGYEQFF | TGTGCCAGCAGCGTAGGGTACCTACAGGGCTATGAGCAGTTCTTC
TRBD1 | TRBJ2-7 | TRBV9 | few | CASSAGGTGITYEQYF | TGTGCCAGCAGCGCAGGGGGGACAGGCATCACCTACGAGCAGTACTTC
TRBD2 | TRBJ2-3 | TRBV15 | many | CATSREVGRGGLGTQYF | TGTGCCACCAGCAGAGAGGTGGGGCGGGGGGGCCTAGGTACGCAGTATTTT
- | TRBJ2-1 | TRBV24-1 | few | CATSENSYPNEQFF | TGTGCCACCAGTGAAAACTCTTATCCCAATGAGCAGTTCTTC
TRBD2 | TRBJ2-1 | TRBV5-1 | few | CASSLAAGESRLEQFF | TGCGCCAGCAGCTTGGCAGCGGGAGAGAGCAGATTAGAGCAGTTCTTC
- | TRBJ1-1 | TRBV20-1 | few | CSVRGGTEAFF | TGCAGTGTACGGGGCGGCACTGAAGCTTTCTTT
TRBD2 | TRBJ2-7 | TRBV5-4 | many | CASSEPGLASYEQYF | TGTGCCAGCAGCGAGCCGGGACTAGCGTCCTACGAGCAGTACTTC
- | TRBJ2-6 | TRBV7-9 | - | CASSPGTPFSGANVLTF | TGTGCCAGCAGCCCCGGGACACCCTTCTCTGGGGCCAACGTCCTGACTTTC
- | TRBJ2-7 | TRBV29-1 | few | CSALGGFNEQYF | TGCAGCGCCCTGGGGGGATTCAACGAGCAGTACTTC
- | TRBJ2-4 | TRBV25-1 | many | CASSTGNIQYF | TGTGCTTCGTCGACAGGCAACATTCAGTACTTC
- | TRBJ1-5 | TRBV20-1 | many | CSAKDASNQPQHF | TGCAGTGCGAAGGACGCCAGCAATCAGCCCCAGCATTTT
- | TRBJ2-1 | TRBV27 | few | CASRVVFSSYNEQFF | TGTGCCAGCAGGGTAGTTTTTAGCTCCTACAATGAGCAGTTCTTC
- | TRBJ1-5 | TRBV6-1 | few | CASRMARDTNQPQHF | TGTGCCAGCAGGATGGCCCGGGACACTAATCAGCCCCAGCATTTT
- | TRBJ2-2 | TRBV30 | - | CAWTRGPNTGELFF | TGTGCCTGGACCCGAGGACCGAACACCGGGGAGCTGTTTTTT
- | TRBJ2-7 | TRBV6-1 | - | CASSEGLLGPYEQYF | TGTGCCAGCAGTGAAGGACTCCTGGGGCCTTACGAGCAGTACTTC
- | TRBJ2-1 | TRBV4-2 | - | CASSQDTTVNEQFF | TGTGCCAGCAGCCAAGATACCACCGTCAATGAGCAGTTCTTC
TRBD1 | TRBJ2-7 | TRBV5-1 | - | CASSILTGAEMNEQYF | TGCGCCAGCAGCATATTGACAGGGGCAGAAATGAACGAGCAGTACTTC
- | TRBJ1-5 | TRBV5-4 | many | CASSLAGEGQPQHF | TGTGCCAGCAGCTTGGCAGGGGAGGGTCAGCCCCAGCATTTT
- | TRBJ2-7 | TRBV29-1 | - | CSVEDSGRGNVEQYF | TGCAGCGTTGAAGACTCGGGACGGGGTAATGTCGAGCAGTACTTC
- | TRBJ2-7 | TRBV10-3 | - | CAITQTEQGYEQYF | TGTGCCATCACCCAAACTGAGCAGGGCTACGAGCAGTACTTC
- | TRBJ2-3 | TRBV5-1 | - | CASSLAGGRGTDTQYF | TGCGCCAGCAGCTTGGCAGGCGGCAGGGGCACAGATACGCAGTATTTT
TRBD1 | TRBJ2-1 | TRBV11-2 | - | CASGNRGNNEQFF | TGTGCCAGCGGCAACAGGGGCAACAATGAGCAGTTCTTC
- | TRBJ2-7 | TRBV28 | many | CASRDSTYEQYF | TGTGCCAGCAGGGACAGCACCTACGAGCAGTACTTC
- | TRBJ2-1 | TRBV4-3 | - | CASSQDTVVYNEQFF | TGCGCCAGCAGCCAAGACACGGTAGTTTACAATGAGCAGTTCTTC
- | TRBJ2-6 | TRBV20-1 | few | CSARDHMTRYSGANVLTF | TGCAGTGCTAGAGACCACATGACGCGCTACTCTGGGGCCAACGTCCTGACTTTC
- | TRBJ1-3 | TRBV5-1 | - | CASRTVDGNTIYF | TGCGCCAGCCGGACGGTTGACGGAAACACCATATATTTT
TRBD1 | TRBJ2-3 | TRBV7-8 | - | CASSPHRDRGATDTQYF | TGTGCCAGCAGCCCCCATCGGGACAGGGGTGCCACAGATACGCAGTATTTT
- | TRBJ2-7 | TRBV12-3/TRBV12-4 | few | CASTRDPFREQYF | TGTGCCAGCACCCGGGACCCCTTTCGAGAGCAGTACTTC
TRBD1 | TRBJ2-7 | TRBV6-2/TRBV6-3 | many | CASRRTGPLEQYF | TGTGCCAGCAGGAGGACAGGGCCACTCGAGCAGTACTTC
- | TRBJ1-4 | TRBV20-1 | few | CSAIPPGTNEKLFF | TGCAGTGCTATCCCGCCCGGAACTAATGAAAAACTGTTTTTT
- | TRBJ1-2 | TRBV7-2 | few | CASSLGLGNYGYTF | TGTGCCAGCAGCTTAGGTCTGGGTAACTATGGCTACACCTTC
TRBD1 | TRBJ1-2 | TRBV7-6 | many | CASSLSGWGQGEYGYTF | TGTGCCAGCAGCTTAAGCGGGTGGGGACAGGGGGAGTATGGCTACACCTTC
- | TRBJ1-2 | TRBV10-3 | once | CAISDTNSYGYTF | TGTGCCATCAGTGATACGAACAGCTATGGCTACACCTTC
- | TRBJ2-3 | TRBV10-3 | - | CAISSIRADTQYF | TGTGCCATCAGTTCCATCAGGGCAGATACGCAGTATTTT
- | TRBJ1-6 | TRBV20-1 | few | CSARDQTGGSRLYNSPLHF | TGCAGTGCTAGAGATCAAACGGGGGGCTCACGACTGTATAATTCACCCCTCCACTTT
- | TRBJ2-7 | TRBV4-3 | few | CASSQNQGTYSYEQYF | TGCGCCAGCAGCCAAAACCAGGGAACCTACTCCTACGAGCAGTACTTC
- | TRBJ2-3 | TRBV7-9 | - | CASSLTGDTQYF | TGTGCCAGCAGCCTCACGGGAGATACGCAGTATTTT
- | TRBJ2-3 | TRBV7-9 | few | CASSNQGADTQYF | TGTGCCAGCAGCAACCAAGGGGCAGATACGCAGTATTTT